This T cell receptor beta chain is from a study of control samples from healthy donors and cancer patients. This clone was detected once. Produced via immunoSEQ multiplex PCR; TCRdb's table is partial and in-frame only. The profile shows 100,000 to 150,000 clones, 80% to 95% of them singletons. V lost 4 bases, J lost 0 bases, and 9 bases lay in between. The CDR3 totals 14 residues. Germline assignment: CDR1 MNHEY and CDR2 SVGAGI. The TCR sequence derives from a man between 18 and 29 years old in good health. This chain links TRBV6-5 with TRBJ1-1; D uncertain. The sequencing sample was made of blood. The CDR3 DNA sequence: TGTGCCAGCAGTTGGACGGAGTTGAACACTGAAGCTTTCTTT. Protein product: CASSWTELNTEAFF.